This TCR beta chain was obtained from a study of regulatory T cells in long-lasting Graves disease. This clonotype was seen only a few times. Its cognate antigen is unknown. General study findings and limits: There was favoring of TRBV28, TRBJ1-2 and TRBJ2-5 in persistent disease. A reduction in accuracy may have resulted from the small sample size.

The CDR3 is 15 amino acids. The V gene lost 6 bases and the J gene lost 1 base, with 10 bases spanning the gap. CDR1 is SGHTA and CDR2 is FQGNSA in the germline V gene. Arm-PCR of CDR3 regions and iRepertoire HTBI primers were used to build TCR beta libraries. MiXCR was run by TCRdb on the multiplex PCR reads, yielding one entry per CDR3 protein. This sample has roughly 610,000 distinct CDR3 sequences, with under 20% found just once. The time point: newly diagnosed GD, antithyroid drugs for less than 3 months. RNA from PBMCs was the source of the TCR library. American Thyroid Association guidelines defined how Graves' disease was diagnosed. The sample was also reused in another study, on T cells in Graves' hyperthyroidism and ophthalmopathy. As reported in that work: HTBI primers drove first-round RT-PCR of the TCR CDR3.

V gene TRBV7-2 combines with J gene TRBJ2-6, with D possibly being TRBD1 (6 bases). The receptor was derived from a woman aged 30 to 39 with Graves disease. Specimen: peripheral blood mononuclear cells (PBMCs), collected at new diagnosis, from a patient treated with antithyroid drugs. The CDR3 DNA reads TGTGCCAGCAGGCATCAGGGGTCTGGGGCCAACGTCCTGACTTTC. As protein: CASRHQGSGANVLTF.